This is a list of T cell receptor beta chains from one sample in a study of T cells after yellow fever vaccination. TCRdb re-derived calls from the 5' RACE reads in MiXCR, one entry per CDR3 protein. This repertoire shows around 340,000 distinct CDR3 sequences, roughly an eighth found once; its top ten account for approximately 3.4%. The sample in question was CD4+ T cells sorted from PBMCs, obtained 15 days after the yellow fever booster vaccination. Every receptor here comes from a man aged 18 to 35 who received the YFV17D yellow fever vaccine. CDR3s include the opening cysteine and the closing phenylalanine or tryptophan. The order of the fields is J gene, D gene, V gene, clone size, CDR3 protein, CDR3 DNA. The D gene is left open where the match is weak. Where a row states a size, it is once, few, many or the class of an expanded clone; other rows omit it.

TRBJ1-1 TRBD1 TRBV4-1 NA CASSRVQGARTEAFF TGCGCCAGCAGCCGAGTACAGGGGGCTCGGACTGAAGCTTTCTTT
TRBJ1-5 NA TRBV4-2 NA CASSREGGEDNQPQHF TGTGCCAGCAGCCGCGAAGGGGGAGAAGACAATCAGCCCCAGCATTTT
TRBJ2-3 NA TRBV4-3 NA CASSQDGTSTDTQYF TGCGCCAGCAGCCAAGATGGGACGAGCACAGATACGCAGTATTTT
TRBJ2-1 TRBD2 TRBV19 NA CASSPTSGGLYEQFF TGTGCCAGTAGTCCCACTAGCGGGGGACTTTATGAGCAGTTCTTC
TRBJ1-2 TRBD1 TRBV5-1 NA CASSTGTGTVKSNGYTF TGCGCCAGCAGCACCGGCACCGGGACAGTCAAATCCAATGGCTACACCTTC
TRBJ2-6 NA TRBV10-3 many CAISRAGTTVGSGANVLTF TGTGCCATCAGCCGAGCCGGGACAACCGTGGGCTCTGGGGCCAACGTCCTGACTTTC
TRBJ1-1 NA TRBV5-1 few CASSPRTTLNTEAFF TGCGCCAGCAGCCCGAGGACAACCCTGAACACTGAAGCTTTCTTT
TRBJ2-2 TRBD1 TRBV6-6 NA CASSYGQGGTGELFF TGTGCCAGCAGTTACGGACAGGGAGGTACCGGGGAGCTGTTTTTT
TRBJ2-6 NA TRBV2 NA CASSDTTSGANVLTF TGTGCCAGCAGTGATACGACCTCTGGGGCCAACGTCCTGACTTTC
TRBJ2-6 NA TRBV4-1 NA CASSQDRGRSSGANVLTF TGCGCCAGCAGCCAAGATCGGGGACGGAGCTCTGGGGCCAACGTCCTGACTTTC
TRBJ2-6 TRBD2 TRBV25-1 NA CASTRGGDGANVLTF TGTGCCAGCACCCGGGGGGGGGATGGGGCCAACGTCCTGACTTTC
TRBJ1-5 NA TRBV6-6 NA CASSLPVGNQPQHF TGTGCCAGCAGCCTCCCCGTTGGCAATCAGCCCCAGCATTTT
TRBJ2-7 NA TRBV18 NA CASSAFSGEQYF TGTGCCAGCTCAGCCTTTAGTGGAGAGCAGTACTTC
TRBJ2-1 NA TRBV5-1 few CASSLERGDYNEQFF TGCGCCAGCAGCTTGGAAAGGGGGGACTACAATGAGCAGTTCTTC
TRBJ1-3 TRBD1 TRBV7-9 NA CASSLQGAVGGNTIYF TGTGCCAGCAGCTTACAGGGGGCAGTAGGTGGAAACACCATATATTTT
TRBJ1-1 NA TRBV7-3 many CASSLSLNTEAFF TGTGCCAGCAGCTTATCCCTCAACACTGAAGCTTTCTTT
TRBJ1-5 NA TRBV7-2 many CASSFPGGNQPQHF TGTGCCAGCAGCTTCCCAGGGGGCAATCAGCCCCAGCATTTT
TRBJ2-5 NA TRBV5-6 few CASSFGLIQETQYF TGTGCCAGCAGCTTTGGGCTGATCCAAGAGACCCAGTACTTC
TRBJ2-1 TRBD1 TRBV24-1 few CATSDPGTGDNEQFF TGTGCCACCAGTGACCCCGGGACAGGGGACAATGAGCAGTTCTTC
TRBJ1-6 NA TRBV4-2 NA CASSQEGGHSNSPLHF TGTGCCAGCAGCCAAGAGGGAGGACACAGTAATTCACCCCTCCACTTT
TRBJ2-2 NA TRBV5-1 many CASSSQGGQDTGELFF TGCGCCAGCAGCTCGCAGGGGGGTCAGGACACCGGGGAGCTGTTTTTT
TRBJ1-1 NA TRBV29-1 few CSVPSPRGGNTEAFF TGCAGCGTTCCCTCCCCTCGGGGGGGGAACACTGAAGCTTTCTTT
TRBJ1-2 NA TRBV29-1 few CSAGVSGGRGYTF TGCAGCGCCGGAGTTAGCGGGGGCAGAGGCTACACCTTC
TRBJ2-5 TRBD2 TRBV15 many CATSRAGTSRGETQYF TGTGCCACCAGCAGGGCCGGGACTAGCCGGGGGGAGACCCAGTACTTC
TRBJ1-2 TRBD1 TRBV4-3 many CASSQTGVRGSYTF TGCGCCAGCAGCCAGACAGGGGTGCGCGGGAGCTACACCTTC
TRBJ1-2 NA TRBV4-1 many CASSRGPSRGGYTF TGCGCCAGCAGCCGGGGGCCGTCGAGGGGTGGCTACACCTTC
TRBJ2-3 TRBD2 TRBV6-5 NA CASSYSGLAGVRDTQYF TGTGCCAGCAGTTACTCGGGACTAGCGGGGGTTAGGGATACGCAGTATTTT
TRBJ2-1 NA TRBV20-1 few CSAFGPHLRTHEQFF TGCAGTGCTTTCGGGCCTCACTTGCGGACCCATGAGCAGTTCTTC
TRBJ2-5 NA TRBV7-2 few CASSWGARETQYF TGTGCCAGCAGCTGGGGGGCCCGGGAGACCCAGTACTTC
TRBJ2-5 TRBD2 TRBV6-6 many CASSYSGGAETQYF TGTGCCAGCAGTTACAGCGGGGGGGCAGAGACCCAGTACTTC
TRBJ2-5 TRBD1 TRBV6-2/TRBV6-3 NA CASSSGQGAQETQYF TGTGCCAGCAGTTCCGGACAGGGGGCTCAAGAGACCCAGTACTTC
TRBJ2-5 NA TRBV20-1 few CSARDPGPETQYF TGCAGTGCTAGGGACCCCGGTCCGGAGACCCAGTACTTC
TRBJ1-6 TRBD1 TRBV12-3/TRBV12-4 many CASSPGTGGNSPLHF TGTGCCAGCAGTCCCGGGACAGGGGGAAATTCACCCCTCCACTTT
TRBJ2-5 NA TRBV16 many CASSQSLGGETQYF TGTGCCAGCAGCCAATCCTTGGGCGGAGAGACCCAGTACTTC
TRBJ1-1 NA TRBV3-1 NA CASSPQQGGGTEAFF TGTGCCAGCAGCCCCCAGCAGGGTGGGGGGACTGAAGCTTTCTTT
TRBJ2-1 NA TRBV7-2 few CASSSLAGKQFF TGTGCCAGCAGCTCCTTAGCTGGGAAGCAGTTCTTC
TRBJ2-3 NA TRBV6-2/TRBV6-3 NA CASSYARTPTDTQYF TGTGCCAGCAGTTATGCCAGGACCCCCACAGATACGCAGTATTTT